The 26 T cell receptor beta chains reported below all come from one sample, sequenced in a study of CXCR3-negative and CXCR3-positive naive CD8 T cells. UMI-tagged TRB cDNA libraries were built via 5' RACE. TCRdb reworked the 5' RACE reads into one entry per CDR3 protein, no DNA. Its table lists tens of thousands of distinct CDR3 sequences. The sequenced sample was memory CD8+ T cells from blood. Receptors originate from a human donor in good health. Some clones in this sample may be carry-over from other donors' samples.

The V and J genes are TRBV29-1 and TRBJ1-2; the TRBD1 assignment by TCRdb is unverifiable without DNA. Germline V gene sequence: CDR1 SQVTM, CDR2 ANQGSEA. This CDR3 has 14 amino acids. The CDR3 loop is CSVEGTGGGYGYTF.

The V and J genes are TRBV29-1 and TRBJ2-2; TCRdb proposes TRBD1, but this gene call is untestable without DNA. Germline CDR1 and CDR2: SQVTM and ANQGSEA. This CDR3 spans 14 amino acids. CDR3 residues: CSVGPGGDPGELFF.

The chain carries TRBV12-3 or TRBV12-4 and TRBJ2-7; the TCRdb call, TRBD1, lacks DNA for checking. The CDR3 sequence is 12 residues long. CDR3 residues: CASSPPGREQYF.

This rearrangement joins TRBV6-2 or TRBV6-3 to TRBJ2-1. This CDR3 has 12 residues. Germline V CDR1 and CDR2: MNHEY, SVGEGT. The CDR3 sequence is CASSYTTNEQFF.

The chain uses TRBV6-2 or TRBV6-3 and TRBJ2-7; TCRdb's D call, TRBD2, is unchecked because there is no DNA. Germline assignment: CDR1 MNHEY and CDR2 SVGEGT. This CDR3 spans 18 amino acids. CDR3 in amino acids: CASSYEGLAGGPVREQYF.

The chain links TRBV29-1 to TRBJ1-1. This CDR3 has 14 amino acids. Germline V gene data show CDR1 as SQVTM and CDR2 as ANQGSEA. CDR3 region: CSVEDLELNTEAFF.

The CDR3 sequence: CASSSTEAGYNNEQFF. The chain is built from TRBV7-9 and TRBJ2-1; TCRdb selects TRBD2, and the lack of DNA leaves this call unchecked. CDR3 length: 16 residues. Germline loops: CDR1 SEHNR, CDR2 FQNEAQ (reference sequence).

The rearrangement joins TRBV24-1 to TRBJ2-5; with no DNA, the TCRdb D assignment of TRBD1 cannot be verified. The V gene's germline CDR1 is KGHDR and CDR2 SFDVKD. The CDR3 sequence is 14 residues long. This CDR3 is CATSDTGGRETQYF.

J is TRBJ2-1 and V is TRBV27. CDR1 MNHEY and CDR2 SMNVEV come from the germline V gene (reference sequence). This CDR3 region has 15 residues. The CDR3: CASSLAGVSYNEQFF.

This chain joins TRBV7-8 and TRBJ2-3; the TCRdb call, TRBD2, lacks DNA for checking. Germline V gives CDR1 SGHVS, CDR2 FQNEAQ. The CDR3 is made up of 14 amino acids. The CDR3 sequence: CASSLVAGADTQYF.

The chain carries TRBV6-5 and TRBJ2-2; the D call from TCRdb, TRBD2, cannot be confirmed without DNA. This CDR3 contains 16 residues. Germline V CDR1 and CDR2: MNHEY, SVGAGI. CDR3 region: CASSELAGANTGELFF.

The V and J genes are TRBV7-9 and TRBJ1-5; the TCRdb D gene call, TRBD1, has no DNA to confirm it. Germline V gives CDR1 SEHNR, CDR2 FQNEAQ (reference sequence). CDR3 length: 14 amino acids. CDR3 sequence: CASSFGTDNQPQHF.

This sequence joins TRBV12-3 or TRBV12-4 and TRBJ2-1; checking the TCRdb D call of TRBD1 is not possible without DNA. The CDR3 loop spans 16 amino acids. CDR3 amino acids: CASSLALRGGGNEQFF.

The chain carries TRBV7-2 and TRBJ2-1. The V gene's germline CDR1 is SGHTA and CDR2 FQGNSA. The CDR3 loop spans 15 amino acids. This CDR3 reads CASSLYTGSYNEQFF. Full variable domain (rest looked up from reference TRBV7-2 and TRBJ2-1): GAGVSQSPSNKVTEKGKDVELRCDPISGHTALYWYRQSLGQGLEFLIYFQGNSAPDKSGLPSDRFSAERTGGSVSTLTIQRTQQEDSAVYLCASSLYTGSYNEQFFGPGTRLTVL.

The chain links TRBV7-2 to TRBJ1-1; TCRdb proposes TRBD1, but this gene call is untestable without DNA. The CDR3 sequence is 15 residues long. Germline V CDR1 and CDR2: SGHTA, FQGNSA. The CDR3 sequence: CASRLDDRLNTEAFF.

The chain is built from TRBV7-2 and TRBJ1-2; lacking DNA, the TRBD1 call made by TCRdb goes unchecked. Germline V lookup: CDR1 SGHTA, CDR2 FQGNSA. The CDR3 spans 17 residues. CDR3 in amino acids: CASSLETQGAIVYGYTF.

CDR3: CASSPNQRVGYGYTF. The gene calls are TRBV27 and TRBJ1-2. CDR3 size: 15 residues. Germline V gene sequence: CDR1 MNHEY, CDR2 SMNVEV (reference sequence).

The V and J genes are TRBV20-1 and TRBJ2-7; as DNA is missing, the TRBD2 call by TCRdb cannot be tested. CDR1 and CDR2 (germline): DFQATT, SNEGSKA (reference sequence). The CDR3 is made up of 16 amino acids. The CDR3 loop reads CSAGGVTKFKAYEQYF.

V and J are TRBV20-1 and TRBJ2-7; TCRdb outputs TRBD2, but without DNA this stays unchecked. This CDR3 is built from 15 residues. CDR1 and CDR2 (germline): DFQATT, SNEGSKA (reference sequence). CDR3 in amino acids: CSADGLAGDSSEQYF.

The chain has TRBV6-2 or TRBV6-3 and TRBJ1-1. The CDR3 has 13 amino acids. Germline loops: CDR1 MNHEY, CDR2 SVGEGT. The CDR3 sequence is CASTGVVRTEAFF.

The chain uses TRBV5-6 and TRBJ2-1; there is no DNA to check the TCRdb D call of TRBD2. CDR1 SGHDT and CDR2 YYEEEE come from the germline V gene. This CDR3 is 18 amino acids long. CDR3: CASSLGTSGLNSYNEQFF. The variable domain in full, completed from reference TRBV5-6 and TRBJ2-1, reads DAGVTQSPTHLIKTRGQQVTLRCSPKSGHDTVSWYQQALGQGPQFIFQYYEEEERQRGNFPDRFSGHQFPNYSSELNVNALLLGDSALYLCASSLGTSGLNSYNEQFFGPGTRLTVL.

This chain joins TRBV11-2 and TRBJ2-7; as DNA is missing, the TRBD2 call by TCRdb cannot be tested. Germline values: CDR1 SGHAT, CDR2 FQNNGV. The CDR3 is 12 amino acids. This chain's CDR3 is CASSSGRNEQYF.

This CDR3 is CSARDPQGIRTDTQYF. The V call is TRBV20-1, the J call TRBJ2-3; TCRdb's assignment of TRBD1 cannot be checked, as there is no DNA. The germline V gene has CDR1 DFQATT and CDR2 SNEGSKA (reference sequence). This CDR3 region has 16 residues.

V and J are TRBV14 and TRBJ2-2. CDR1 and CDR2 (germline): SGHDN, FVKESK. This CDR3 has 16 amino acids. The CDR3 sequence is CASSQVRVPNTGELFF. Complete variable domain (other parts from reference TRBV14 and TRBJ2-2): EAGVTQFPSHSVIEKGQTVTLRCDPISGHDNLYWYRRVMGKEIKFLLHFVKESKQDESGMPNNRFLAERTGGTYSTLKVQPAELEDSGVYFCASSQVRVPNTGELFFGEGSRLTVL.

The V call is TRBV7-9, the J call TRBJ2-7; TCRdb reports TRBD1, a call that lacks DNA to check it against. This CDR3 spans 13 amino acids. In germline, CDR1 is SEHNR, CDR2 FQNEAQ (reference sequence). The CDR3 spells CASSGQSAIEQYF.

This chain connects TRBV30 to TRBJ2-7; the TRBD1 assignment by TCRdb is unverifiable without DNA. Germline CDR1 is GTSNPN and CDR2 is SVGIG (reference sequence). This CDR3 region has 18 residues. The CDR3 here is CAWSLGDRGLLTTYEQYF.